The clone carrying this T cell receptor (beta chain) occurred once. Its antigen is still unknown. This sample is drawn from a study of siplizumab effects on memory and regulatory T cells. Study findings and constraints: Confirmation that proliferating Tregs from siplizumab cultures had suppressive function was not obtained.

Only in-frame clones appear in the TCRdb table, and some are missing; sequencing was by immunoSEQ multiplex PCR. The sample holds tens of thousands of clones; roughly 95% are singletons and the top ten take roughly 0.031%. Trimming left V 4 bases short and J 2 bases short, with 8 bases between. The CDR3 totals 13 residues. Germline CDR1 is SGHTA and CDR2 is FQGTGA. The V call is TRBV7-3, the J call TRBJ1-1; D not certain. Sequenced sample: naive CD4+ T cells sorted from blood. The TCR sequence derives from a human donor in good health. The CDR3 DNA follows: TGTGCCAGCAGCTGGAGCAGAAACACTGAAGCTTTCTTT. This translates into CASSWSRNTEAFF.